What follows are 7 T cell receptor beta chains derived from one specimen sequenced in a study of blood T cell repertoires in COVID-19. Produced via immunoSEQ multiplex PCR; TCRdb's table is partial and in-frame only. The sample holds about 110,000 clones, around 85% seen once. Sequencing was performed on peripheral blood. The receptors here all came from a woman aged 55-69 years with COVID-19, enrolled during active disease.

This clone was recorded a few times. This chain connects TRBV5-1 to TRBJ1-5; a possible D gene is TRBD1 (5 bases). The CDR3 covers 17 residues. The germline V gene has CDR1 SGHRS and CDR2 YFSETQ. V shed 0 bases and J shed 3 bases, with 16 bases lying between them. CDR3: CASSLGDSDSHNQPQHF. The CDR3 DNA reads TGCGCCAGCAGCTTGGGCGACAGCGATTCCCACAATCAGCCCCAGCATTTT. The whole variable domain, remainder taken from reference TRBV5-1 and TRBJ1-5, is KAGVTQTPRYLIKTRGQQVTLSCSPISGHRSVSWYQQTPGQGLQFLFEYFSETQRNKGNFPGRFSGRQFSNSRSEMNVSTLELGDSALYLCASSLGDSDSHNQPQHFGDGTRLSIL.

For this clone: The sample holds other DNA sequences that translate to the same CDR3. V is TRBV18 and J is TRBJ1-5; no clear D gene. The CDR3 consists of 13 residues. The germline V gene encodes CDR1 KGHSH and CDR2 LQKENI. V was shortened by 3 bases and J by 3 bases, with 6 bases between the two germline ends. CDR3 protein: CASSPGPNQPQHF. The CDR3 bases are TGTGCCAGCTCACCCGGTCCCAATCAGCCCCAGCATTTT.

This clone has just one count. The chain combines TRBV18 with TRBJ2-3; 11 nucleotides match TRBD2. After removal of 3 bases from V and 1 base from J, the junction contained 0 bases not matched to a gene. Germline values: CDR1 KGHSH, CDR2 LQKENI. The CDR3 totals 15 residues. CDR3: CASSPGLAGTDTQYF. The CDR3 DNA reads as TGTGCCAGCTCACCGGGACTAGCGGGCACAGATACGCAGTATTTT.

The rearrangement links TRBV6-5 to TRBJ1-6, with TRBD1 identical over 8 bases. Looked up from germline, CDR1 is MNHEY and CDR2 is SVGAGI. V lost 6 bases and J lost 10; bases outside the gene matches: 8. The CDR3 sequence is 14 residues long. CDR3 amino acids: CASRATGGVSPLHF. The CDR3, as DNA: TGTGCCAGCAGGGCCACAGGGGGAGTGTCACCCCTCCACTTT.

This rearrangement joins TRBV3-1 (or the pseudogene TRBV3-2) to TRBJ2-7; a possible D gene is TRBD2 (5 bases). Per the germline V gene, CDR1 is LGHDT and CDR2 is YNNKEL (reference sequence). This CDR3 has 15 residues. The V end was cut by 1 base, the J end by 0 bases, with 10 bases between. The CDR3, as DNA: TGTGCCAGCAGCCAAGTATCGGGAAGCTCCTACGAGCAGTACTTC. It yields the protein CASSQVSGSSYEQYF.

The rearrangement joins TRBV9 to TRBJ1-3, with D hard to call. CDR1 SGDLS and CDR2 YYNGEE come from the germline V gene. The CDR3 has 14 residues. The V end lost 3 bases, the J end lost 4 bases, and 11 bases lay between the germline ends. The CDR3: CASSARDEGNTIYF. The CDR3 DNA sequence: TGTGCCAGCAGCGCCCGGGATGAGGGAAACACCATATATTTT. Full variable domain (missing parts from reference TRBV9 and TRBJ1-3): DSGVTQTPKHLITATGQRVTLRCSPRSGDLSVYWYQQSLDQGLQFLIQYYNGEERAKGNILERFSAQQFPDLHSELNLSSLELGDSALYFCASSARDEGNTIYFGEGSWLTVV.

The gene calls are TRBV4-2 and TRBJ1-1, with D unclear. Germline V gene data show CDR1 as LGHNA and CDR2 as YNFKEQ. This CDR3 has 15 amino acids. The V and J ends lost 0 bases and 5 bases respectively, with 13 bases between them. The CDR3 region has the DNA TGTGCCAGCAGCCAAGATCGACGGGTCCGGACTGAAGCTTTCTTT. Translated, it gives CASSQDRRVRTEAFF.